Listed below are T cell receptor beta chains from one sample, sequenced in a study of CD8+ T cells in alopecia areata. Using immunoSEQ multiplex PCR, the repertoire was profiled, and TCRdb retains in-frame clones only, with some absent. Here the sample spans 200,000 to 250,000 clones, approximately 65% being singletons. The sequences come from CD4+ T cells sorted from blood, collected at week 44, from a patient treated with tofacitinib. These receptors all come from a human donor with alopecia areata. The CDR3 runs from the conserved cysteine through the conserved F or W. Fields, in order: J gene, D gene, CDR3 length, V gene, clone size, CDR3 protein, CDR3 DNA. The D gene is left open where the match is weak. Clone size is not always given. Where it is, it says once, few, many or a class for expanded clones.

J gene: TRBJ2-5
D gene: -
CDR3 length: 15
V gene: TRBV30
clone size: -
CDR3 protein: CAWSVGTAVEETQYF
CDR3 DNA: TGTGCCTGGAGTGTAGGTACGGCGGTAGAAGAGACCCAGTACTTC

J gene: TRBJ2-3
D gene: TRBD2
CDR3 length: 15
V gene: TRBV7-9
clone size: -
CDR3 protein: CASSAPAGVVDTQYF
CDR3 DNA: TGTGCCAGCAGCGCCCCGGCGGGGGTGGTGGATACGCAGTATTTT

J gene: TRBJ2-5
D gene: -
CDR3 length: 14
V gene: TRBV2
clone size: -
CDR3 protein: CASKAGEGQETQYF
CDR3 DNA: TGTGCCAGCAAGGCAGGAGAGGGCCAAGAGACCCAGTACTTC

J gene: TRBJ1-1
D gene: -
CDR3 length: 15
V gene: TRBV25-1
clone size: -
CDR3 protein: CASSELDRGHTEAFF
CDR3 DNA: TGTGCCAGCAGTGAATTGGATCGGGGGCACACTGAAGCTTTCTTT

J gene: TRBJ2-6
D gene: -
CDR3 length: 15
V gene: TRBV7-9
clone size: -
CDR3 protein: CASSFGASGANVLTF
CDR3 DNA: TGTGCCAGCAGCTTTGGGGCCTCTGGGGCCAACGTCCTGACTTTC

J gene: TRBJ2-3
D gene: -
CDR3 length: 16
V gene: TRBV4-3
clone size: -
CDR3 protein: CASSQVNLVATDTQYF
CDR3 DNA: TGCGCCAGCAGCCAAGTTAATTTGGTAGCGACAGATACGCAGTATTTT

J gene: TRBJ2-3
D gene: -
CDR3 length: 11
V gene: TRBV11-2
clone size: few
CDR3 protein: CASSPAHTQYF
CDR3 DNA: TGTGCCAGCAGCCCCGCACATACGCAGTATTTT

J gene: TRBJ1-1
D gene: -
CDR3 length: 13
V gene: TRBV6-6
clone size: -
CDR3 protein: CASSNLGSTEAFF
CDR3 DNA: TGTGCCAGCAGCAACCTAGGGTCTACTGAAGCTTTCTTT

J gene: TRBJ2-1
D gene: TRBD1
CDR3 length: 17
V gene: TRBV30
clone size: -
CDR3 protein: CAWTRDRGLRTYNEQFF
CDR3 DNA: TGTGCCTGGACCCGGGACAGGGGGCTTAGGACCTACAATGAGCAGTTCTTC

J gene: TRBJ2-3
D gene: -
CDR3 length: 15
V gene: TRBV5-1
clone size: -
CDR3 protein: CASSLGGSPSNTQYF
CDR3 DNA: TGCGCCAGCAGCTTGGGAGGTTCCCCATCCAATACGCAGTATTTT

J gene: TRBJ2-7
D gene: -
CDR3 length: 15
V gene: TRBV10-3
clone size: -
CDR3 protein: CAISGSFTASYEQYF
CDR3 DNA: TGTGCCATCAGTGGTAGTTTTACAGCTTCCTACGAGCAGTACTTC

J gene: TRBJ2-7
D gene: -
CDR3 length: 15
V gene: TRBV5-6
clone size: few
CDR3 protein: CASSLLSGNRYEQYF
CDR3 DNA: TGTGCCAGCAGCTTGCTATCGGGGAATAGGTACGAGCAGTACTTC

J gene: TRBJ2-1
D gene: -
CDR3 length: 15
V gene: TRBV11-3
clone size: few
CDR3 protein: CASSFWGSSYNEQFF
CDR3 DNA: TGTGCCAGCAGCTTCTGGGGAAGCTCCTACAATGAGCAGTTCTTC

J gene: TRBJ2-2
D gene: -
CDR3 length: 16
V gene: TRBV19
clone size: -
CDR3 protein: CASSKEGGRMAGELFF
CDR3 DNA: TGTGCCAGTAGTAAGGAAGGGGGTCGTATGGCCGGGGAGCTGTTTTTT

J gene: TRBJ2-5
D gene: -
CDR3 length: 13
V gene: TRBV6-1
clone size: -
CDR3 protein: CASSEDRGETQYF
CDR3 DNA: TGTGCCAGCAGTGAGGACAGAGGAGAGACCCAGTACTTC

J gene: TRBJ2-2
D gene: TRBD2
CDR3 length: 15
V gene: TRBV11-2
clone size: few
CDR3 protein: CASARAGGHDWELFF
CDR3 DNA: TGTGCCAGCGCCCGGGCGGGGGGGCACGATTGGGAGCTGTTTTTT

J gene: TRBJ2-7
D gene: -
CDR3 length: 13
V gene: TRBV2
clone size: -
CDR3 protein: CASKNSLPGEQYF
CDR3 DNA: TGTGCCAGCAAGAACAGCCTCCCAGGCGAGCAGTACTTC

J gene: TRBJ2-4
D gene: -
CDR3 length: 11
V gene: TRBV2
clone size: -
CDR3 protein: CASSEETNKYF
CDR3 DNA: TGTGCCAGCAGTGAAGAGACAAATAAGTACTTC

J gene: TRBJ1-1
D gene: -
CDR3 length: 13
V gene: TRBV11-3
clone size: -
CDR3 protein: CASSPVWGTEAFF
CDR3 DNA: TGTGCCAGCAGCCCGGTTTGGGGAACTGAAGCTTTCTTT

J gene: TRBJ2-2
D gene: -
CDR3 length: 14
V gene: TRBV14
clone size: few
CDR3 protein: CASSQRPLSGELFF
CDR3 DNA: TGTGCCAGCAGCCAGAGGCCGCTATCCGGGGAGCTGTTTTTT

J gene: TRBJ2-3
D gene: -
CDR3 length: 15
V gene: TRBV2
clone size: -
CDR3 protein: CASSEARLGTDTQYF
CDR3 DNA: TGTGCCAGCAGTGAAGCGCGACTCGGCACAGATACGCAGTATTTT

J gene: TRBJ2-4
D gene: -
CDR3 length: 15
V gene: TRBV25-1
clone size: few
CDR3 protein: CASSEPGLGTNIQYF
CDR3 DNA: TGTGCCAGCAGTGAACCGGGATTGGGCACAAACATTCAGTACTTC

J gene: TRBJ1-4
D gene: -
CDR3 length: 14
V gene: TRBV7-6
clone size: -
CDR3 protein: CASSLSRANEKLFF
CDR3 DNA: TGTGCCAGCAGCTTATCACGGGCGAATGAAAAACTGTTTTTT

J gene: TRBJ1-2
D gene: -
CDR3 length: 12
V gene: TRBV29-1
clone size: -
CDR3 protein: CSAGGQNYGYTF
CDR3 DNA: TGCAGCGCTGGTGGACAGAACTATGGCTACACCTTC

J gene: TRBJ2-5
D gene: -
CDR3 length: 12
V gene: TRBV29-1
clone size: -
CDR3 protein: CSVAGNLETQYF
CDR3 DNA: TGCAGCGTTGCCGGGAATCTGGAGACCCAGTACTTC

J gene: TRBJ2-2
D gene: TRBD1
CDR3 length: 16
V gene: TRBV7-9
clone size: few
CDR3 protein: CASSLTRTGVAGELFF
CDR3 DNA: TGTGCCAGCAGCCTAACGCGAACAGGGGTTGCCGGGGAGCTGTTTTTT

J gene: TRBJ1-1
D gene: -
CDR3 length: 14
V gene: TRBV4-3
clone size: -
CDR3 protein: CASSQENRAIEAFF
CDR3 DNA: TGCGCCAGCAGCCAAGAGAACAGGGCCATTGAAGCTTTCTTT

J gene: TRBJ1-5
D gene: -
CDR3 length: 14
V gene: TRBV5-6
clone size: -
CDR3 protein: CASSREGSDQPQHF
CDR3 DNA: TGTGCCAGCAGCCGCGAGGGTTCGGATCAGCCCCAGCATTTT

J gene: TRBJ2-2
D gene: TRBD2
CDR3 length: 16
V gene: TRBV19
clone size: -
CDR3 protein: CASSTVAGANTGELFF
CDR3 DNA: TGTGCCAGTAGTACTGTAGCGGGGGCGAACACCGGGGAGCTGTTTTTT

J gene: TRBJ2-1
D gene: TRBD2
CDR3 length: 17
V gene: TRBV4-3
clone size: -
CDR3 protein: CASSLQPSGGASNEQFF
CDR3 DNA: TGCGCCAGCAGCCTCCAACCTAGCGGGGGGGCGAGCAATGAGCAGTTCTTC

J gene: TRBJ2-3
D gene: -
CDR3 length: 15
V gene: TRBV5-6
clone size: -
CDR3 protein: CASSPGGPAGDTQYF
CDR3 DNA: TGTGCCAGCAGCCCCGGGGGGCCAGCAGGAGATACGCAGTATTTT

J gene: TRBJ2-3
D gene: -
CDR3 length: 13
V gene: TRBV5-1
clone size: -
CDR3 protein: CASSSRDTDTQYF
CDR3 DNA: TGCGCCAGCAGCTCCAGGGACACAGATACGCAGTATTTT

J gene: TRBJ2-1
D gene: TRBD1
CDR3 length: 14
V gene: TRBV2
clone size: -
CDR3 protein: CASRLGQGTDEQFF
CDR3 DNA: TGTGCCAGCAGGTTGGGACAGGGGACGGATGAGCAGTTCTTC

J gene: TRBJ1-1
D gene: -
CDR3 length: 12
V gene: TRBV6-5
clone size: -
CDR3 protein: CASSYRDTEAFF
CDR3 DNA: TGTGCCAGCAGTTACCGGGACACTGAAGCTTTCTTT

J gene: TRBJ2-3
D gene: -
CDR3 length: 12
V gene: TRBV29-1
clone size: -
CDR3 protein: CSVGTASDTQYF
CDR3 DNA: TGCAGCGTTGGAACAGCATCAGATACGCAGTATTTT

J gene: TRBJ2-7
D gene: -
CDR3 length: 16
V gene: TRBV5-1
clone size: -
CDR3 protein: CASSLSGGRISYEQYF
CDR3 DNA: TGCGCCAGCAGCTTGTCCGGGGGGCGTATTTCATACGAGCAGTACTTC

J gene: TRBJ1-2
D gene: TRBD1
CDR3 length: 15
V gene: TRBV7-2
clone size: -
CDR3 protein: CASSLRDETGEGYTF
CDR3 DNA: TGTGCCAGCAGCTTAAGGGACGAGACAGGGGAGGGCTACACCTTC

J gene: TRBJ2-3
D gene: -
CDR3 length: 15
V gene: TRBV30
clone size: -
CDR3 protein: CAWMVRGHGTDTQYF
CDR3 DNA: TGTGCCTGGATGGTTCGGGGGCATGGCACAGATACGCAGTATTTT

J gene: TRBJ1-3
D gene: -
CDR3 length: 13
V gene: TRBV29-1
clone size: -
CDR3 protein: CSVAQSIGNTIYF
CDR3 DNA: TGCAGCGTTGCCCAGAGCATTGGAAACACCATATATTTT

J gene: TRBJ2-4
D gene: -
CDR3 length: 14
V gene: TRBV5-1
clone size: -
CDR3 protein: CASSLGQTKNIQYF
CDR3 DNA: TGCGCCAGCAGCTTAGGACAAACCAAAAACATTCAGTACTTC

J gene: TRBJ1-2
D gene: -
CDR3 length: 13
V gene: TRBV30
clone size: -
CDR3 protein: CAWSVGGTYGYTF
CDR3 DNA: TGTGCCTGGAGTGTGGGGGGGACCTATGGCTACACCTTC

J gene: TRBJ1-5
D gene: -
CDR3 length: 17
V gene: TRBV30
clone size: -
CDR3 protein: CAWSVMGGGSGNQPQHF
CDR3 DNA: TGTGCCTGGAGTGTAATGGGGGGAGGTTCGGGCAATCAGCCCCAGCATTTT

J gene: TRBJ2-3
D gene: -
CDR3 length: 12
V gene: TRBV29-1
clone size: -
CDR3 protein: CSVGPSTDTQYF
CDR3 DNA: TGCAGCGTTGGGCCTAGCACAGATACGCAGTATTTT

J gene: TRBJ2-3
D gene: -
CDR3 length: 11
V gene: TRBV20-1
clone size: -
CDR3 protein: CSAPRVDTQYF
CDR3 DNA: TGCAGTGCTCCTAGGGTAGATACGCAGTATTTT

J gene: TRBJ1-1
D gene: -
CDR3 length: 14
V gene: TRBV7-9
clone size: few
CDR3 protein: CASSLDTPNTEAFF
CDR3 DNA: TGTGCCAGCAGCTTAGACACACCGAACACTGAAGCTTTCTTT

J gene: TRBJ1-2
D gene: -
CDR3 length: 13
V gene: TRBV30
clone size: -
CDR3 protein: CAWSGQNPYGYTF
CDR3 DNA: TGTGCCTGGAGTGGGCAGAACCCCTATGGCTACACCTTC

J gene: TRBJ1-2
D gene: -
CDR3 length: 13
V gene: TRBV29-1
clone size: -
CDR3 protein: CSAGRDANNGYTF
CDR3 DNA: TGCAGCGCCGGGCGGGACGCCAACAATGGCTACACCTTC

J gene: TRBJ1-1
D gene: -
CDR3 length: 14
V gene: TRBV6-5
clone size: -
CDR3 protein: CASSYRLGGGEAFF
CDR3 DNA: TGTGCCAGCAGTTACCGTCTCGGGGGGGGTGAAGCTTTCTTT

J gene: TRBJ2-5
D gene: -
CDR3 length: 14
V gene: TRBV9
clone size: -
CDR3 protein: CASSGGLAQETQYF
CDR3 DNA: TGTGCCAGCAGCGGAGGACTGGCGCAAGAGACCCAGTACTTC

J gene: TRBJ2-2
D gene: TRBD2
CDR3 length: 14
V gene: TRBV30
clone size: -
CDR3 protein: CAWSRGGYPGELFF
CDR3 DNA: TGTGCCTGGAGTAGGGGAGGGTACCCCGGGGAGCTGTTTTTT

J gene: TRBJ2-1
D gene: TRBD2
CDR3 length: 15
V gene: TRBV6-5
clone size: -
CDR3 protein: CASSDTSGGLSEQFF
CDR3 DNA: TGTGCCAGCAGCGATACTAGCGGGGGGTTGAGTGAGCAGTTCTTC